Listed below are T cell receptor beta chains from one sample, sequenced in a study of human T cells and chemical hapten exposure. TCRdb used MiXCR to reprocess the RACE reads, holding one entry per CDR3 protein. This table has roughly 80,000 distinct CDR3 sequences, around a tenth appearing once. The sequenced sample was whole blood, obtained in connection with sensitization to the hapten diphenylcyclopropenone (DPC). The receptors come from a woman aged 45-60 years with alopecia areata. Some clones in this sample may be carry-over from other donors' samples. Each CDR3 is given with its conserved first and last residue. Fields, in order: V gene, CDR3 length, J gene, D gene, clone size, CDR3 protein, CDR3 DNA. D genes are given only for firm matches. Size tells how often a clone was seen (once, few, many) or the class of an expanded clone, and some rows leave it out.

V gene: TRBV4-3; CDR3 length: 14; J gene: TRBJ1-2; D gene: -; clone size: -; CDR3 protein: CASSQEGGRGGYTF; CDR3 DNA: TGCGCCAGCAGCCAAGAAGGGGGGCGCGGAGGCTACACCTTC
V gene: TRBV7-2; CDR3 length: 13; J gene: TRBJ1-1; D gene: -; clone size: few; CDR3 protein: CASSLGSSGEAFF; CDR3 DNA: TGTGCCAGCAGCTTAGGCAGCAGCGGTGAAGCTTTCTTT
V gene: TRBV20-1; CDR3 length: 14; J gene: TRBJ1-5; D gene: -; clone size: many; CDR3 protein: CSVRTGYSNQPQHF; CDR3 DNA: TGCAGTGTCCGTACAGGGTATAGCAATCAGCCCCAGCATTTT
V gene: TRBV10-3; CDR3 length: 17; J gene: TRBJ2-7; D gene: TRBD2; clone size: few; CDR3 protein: CAISDPISGGTSYEQYF; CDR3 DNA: TGTGCCATCAGTGATCCGATTAGCGGGGGAACATCCTACGAGCAGTACTTC
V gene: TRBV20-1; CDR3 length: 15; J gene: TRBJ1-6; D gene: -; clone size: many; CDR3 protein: CSAYSLSSYNSPLHF; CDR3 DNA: TGCAGTGCTTATTCTCTAAGCTCCTATAATTCACCCCTCCACTTT
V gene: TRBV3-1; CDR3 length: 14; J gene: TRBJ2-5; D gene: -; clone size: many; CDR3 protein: CASSQDYQKETQYF; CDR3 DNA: TGTGCCAGCAGCCAAGATTACCAGAAAGAGACCCAGTACTTC
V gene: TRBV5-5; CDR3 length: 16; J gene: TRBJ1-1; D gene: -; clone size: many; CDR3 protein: CASSLGEVWAPTEAFF; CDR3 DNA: TGTGCCAGCAGCTTGGGGGAGGTTTGGGCCCCCACTGAAGCTTTCTTT
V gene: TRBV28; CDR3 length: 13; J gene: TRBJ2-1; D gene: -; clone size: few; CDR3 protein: CASSFEAGNEQFF; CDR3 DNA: TGTGCCAGCAGTTTTGAGGCGGGCAATGAGCAGTTCTTC
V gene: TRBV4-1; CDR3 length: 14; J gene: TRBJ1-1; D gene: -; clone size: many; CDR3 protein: CASSQETGRTEAFF; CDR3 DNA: TGCGCCAGCAGCCAAGAAACAGGAAGGACTGAAGCTTTCTTT
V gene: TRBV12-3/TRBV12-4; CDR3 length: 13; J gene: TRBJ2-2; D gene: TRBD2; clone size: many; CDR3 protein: CASKRGGRGELFF; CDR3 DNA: TGTGCCAGCAAGAGAGGCGGGAGGGGGGAGCTGTTTTTT
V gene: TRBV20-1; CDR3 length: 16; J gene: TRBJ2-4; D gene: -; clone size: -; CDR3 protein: CSAREWLGTSKNIQYF; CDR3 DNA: TGCAGTGCTAGAGAGTGGCTAGGGACTTCCAAAAACATTCAGTACTTC
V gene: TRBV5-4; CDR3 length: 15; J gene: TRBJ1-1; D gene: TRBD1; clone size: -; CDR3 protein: CASSTEQGRITEAFF; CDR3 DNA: TGTGCCAGCAGCACGGAACAGGGGAGGATCACTGAAGCTTTCTTT
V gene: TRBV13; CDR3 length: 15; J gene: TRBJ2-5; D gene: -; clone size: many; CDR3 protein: CASSSESDSQETQYF; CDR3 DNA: TGTGCCAGCAGCTCAGAAAGTGACAGCCAAGAGACCCAGTACTTC
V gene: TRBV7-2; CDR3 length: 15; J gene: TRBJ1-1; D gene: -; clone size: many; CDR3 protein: CASSLGVPASTEAFF; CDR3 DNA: TGTGCCAGCAGCTTAGGGGTCCCCGCGAGCACTGAAGCTTTCTTT
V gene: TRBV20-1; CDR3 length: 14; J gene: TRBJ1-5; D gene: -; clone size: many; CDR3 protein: CSARDGQHNQPQHF; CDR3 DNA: TGCAGTGCTAGAGATGGACAGCACAATCAGCCCCAGCATTTT
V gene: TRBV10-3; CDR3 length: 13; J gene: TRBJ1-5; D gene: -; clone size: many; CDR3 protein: CAISGNSYQPQHF; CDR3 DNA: TGTGCCATCAGCGGCAATTCGTATCAGCCCCAGCATTTT
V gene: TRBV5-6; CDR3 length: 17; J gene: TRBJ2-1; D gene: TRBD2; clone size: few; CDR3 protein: CASSNRLAGSYRDEQFF; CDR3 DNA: TGTGCCAGCAGCAACCGACTAGCGGGATCTTATAGGGATGAGCAGTTCTTC
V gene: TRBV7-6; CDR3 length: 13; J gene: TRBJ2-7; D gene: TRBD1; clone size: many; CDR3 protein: CASSLWQGDGQYF; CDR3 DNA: TGTGCCAGCAGCTTATGGCAGGGGGACGGGCAGTACTTC
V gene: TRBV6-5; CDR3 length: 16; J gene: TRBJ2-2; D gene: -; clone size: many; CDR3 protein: CASSYFRQGNTGELFF; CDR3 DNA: TGTGCCAGCAGTTACTTTAGGCAGGGTAACACCGGGGAGCTGTTTTTT
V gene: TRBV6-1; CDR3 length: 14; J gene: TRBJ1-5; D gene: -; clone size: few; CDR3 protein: CASSEAQGRGPQHF; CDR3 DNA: TGTGCCAGCAGTGAAGCGCAGGGTCGGGGGCCCCAGCATTTT
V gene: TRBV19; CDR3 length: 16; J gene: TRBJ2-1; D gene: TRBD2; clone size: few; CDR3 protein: CASSISLAGGRNEQFF; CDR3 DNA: TGTGCCAGTAGTATATCTTTAGCGGGGGGGCGGAATGAGCAGTTCTTC
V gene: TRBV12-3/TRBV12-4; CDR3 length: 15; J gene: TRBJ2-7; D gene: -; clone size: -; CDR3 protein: CASSFRGSSTYEQYF; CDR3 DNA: TGTGCCAGCAGTTTTCGAGGCAGTTCAACCTACGAGCAGTACTTC
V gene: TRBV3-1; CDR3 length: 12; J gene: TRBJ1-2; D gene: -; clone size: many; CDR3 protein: CASSQVGQGYTF; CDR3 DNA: TGTGCCAGCAGCCAAGTTGGTCAGGGCTACACCTTC
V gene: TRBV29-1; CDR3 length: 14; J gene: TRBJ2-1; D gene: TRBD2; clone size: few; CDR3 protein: CSVELAGAGNEQFF; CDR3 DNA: TGCAGCGTTGAACTAGCGGGAGCTGGCAATGAGCAGTTCTTC
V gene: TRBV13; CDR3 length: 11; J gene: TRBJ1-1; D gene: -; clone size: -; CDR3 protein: CASSSRPEAFF; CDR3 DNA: TGTGCCAGCAGCTCCAGACCTGAAGCTTTCTTT
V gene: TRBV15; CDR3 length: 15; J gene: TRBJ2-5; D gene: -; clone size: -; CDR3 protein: CATSRKAGAAETQYF; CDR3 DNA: TGTGCCACCAGCAGAAAGGCAGGGGCAGCGGAGACCCAGTACTTC
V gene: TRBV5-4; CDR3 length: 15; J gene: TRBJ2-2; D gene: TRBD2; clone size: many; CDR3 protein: CASSQGLANTGELFF; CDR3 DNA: TGTGCCAGCAGCCAGGGACTAGCGAACACCGGGGAGCTGTTTTTT
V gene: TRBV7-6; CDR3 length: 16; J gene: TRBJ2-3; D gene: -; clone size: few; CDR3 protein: CASSLGARGRADTQYF; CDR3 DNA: TGTGCCAGCAGCTTGGGGGCCCGGGGAAGGGCAGATACGCAGTATTTT
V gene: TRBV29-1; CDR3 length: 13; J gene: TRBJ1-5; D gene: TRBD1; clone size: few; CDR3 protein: CSARTGGGQPQHF; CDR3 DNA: TGCAGCGCTAGGACAGGGGGCGGGCAGCCCCAGCATTTT
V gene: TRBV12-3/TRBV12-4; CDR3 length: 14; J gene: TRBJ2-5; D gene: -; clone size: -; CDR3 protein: CASSQSPASETQYF; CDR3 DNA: TGTGCCAGCAGCCAAAGCCCCGCGTCGGAGACCCAGTACTTC
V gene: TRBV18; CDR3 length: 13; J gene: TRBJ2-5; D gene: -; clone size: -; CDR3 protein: CASSLHAQETQYF; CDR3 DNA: TGTGCCAGCTCACTCCACGCTCAGGAGACCCAGTACTTC
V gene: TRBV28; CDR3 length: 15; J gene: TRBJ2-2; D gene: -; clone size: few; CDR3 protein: CASSLPAANTGELFF; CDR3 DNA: TGTGCCAGCAGTTTGCCGGCAGCCAACACCGGGGAGCTGTTTTTT